This is a list of T cell receptor beta chains from one sample in a study of beta chain features in type 1 diabetes. Sequencing was performed with immunoSEQ multiplex PCR; in TCRdb, only in-frame clones are kept and a portion is missing. The sample records around 99,000 clones, under 40% being singletons. The specimen sequenced was stem cell memory CD4+ T cells from blood. The receptors stem from a woman aged 18-30 years in good health. The CDR3 runs from the conserved cysteine through the conserved F or W. A D gene is named only where the DNA matches it firmly. Not every row has a clone size; where given, it reads once, few, many or a size class.

d_call	clone_size	v_call	j_call	cdr3_aa	cdr3_nt
-	-	TRBV6-6	TRBJ1-4	CASSYSKGVPNEKLFF	TGTGCCAGCAGTTACTCGAAAGGGGTCCCTAATGAAAAACTGTTTTTT
TRBD1	few	TRBV27	TRBJ2-1	CASRQTGVNEQFF	TGTGCCAGCAGGCAGACAGGGGTTAACGAGCAGTTCTTC
TRBD2	-	TRBV7-3	TRBJ2-3	CASSLKLAGGPDTQYF	TGTGCCAGCAGCTTAAAGTTGGCGGGAGGGCCTGATACGCAGTATTTT
TRBD2	-	TRBV7-3	TRBJ2-7	CASSSTSGHYEQYF	TGTGCCAGCAGCTCGACTAGCGGACACTACGAGCAGTACTTC
TRBD1	many	TRBV7-9	TRBJ2-1	CASSFHRGNEQFF	TGTGCCAGCAGCTTCCACAGGGGGAATGAGCAGTTCTTC
TRBD1	few	TRBV19	TRBJ1-5	CASSFIRVSGGLSNQPQHF	TGTGCCAGTAGTTTCATTAGGGTATCAGGGGGCTTGAGCAATCAGCCCCAGCATTTT
-	few	TRBV5-1	TRBJ2-5	CASSPLGTRQETQYF	TGCGCCAGCAGCCCCCTCGGGACAAGACAAGAGACCCAGTACTTC
TRBD2	-	TRBV27	TRBJ2-7	CASSLSASGSTAYEQYF	TGTGCCAGCAGTTTATCGGCTAGCGGATCCACCGCGTACGAGCAGTACTTC
-	-	TRBV7-9	TRBJ2-7	CASSRGGRDEQYF	TGTGCCAGCAGCAGGGGGGGCAGGGACGAGCAGTACTTC
TRBD1	-	TRBV28	TRBJ2-7	CASSLPSTGSNEQYF	TGTGCCAGCAGTTTACCGTCGACAGGGAGTAACGAGCAGTACTTC
-	many	TRBV30	TRBJ2-1	CAWTRSYNEQFF	TGTGCCTGGACCCGGAGCTACAATGAGCAGTTCTTC
TRBD2	-	TRBV27	TRBJ2-6	CASRHLFGGAGANVLTF	TGTGCCAGCAGACATCTCTTCGGGGGGGCTGGGGCCAACGTCCTGACTTTC
-	-	TRBV7-2	TRBJ1-6	CASSPGEYNSPLHF	TGTGCCAGCAGCCCAGGGGAATATAATTCACCCCTCCACTTT
-	-	TRBV7-3	TRBJ2-1	CASTLHGEQFF	TGTGCCAGCACCCTTCACGGTGAGCAGTTCTTC
-	few	TRBV30	TRBJ2-1	CAWSLSNEQFF	TGTGCCTGGAGCCTTTCCAATGAGCAGTTCTTC
-	few	TRBV6-5	TRBJ1-2	CASSYWRAHGYTF	TGTGCCAGCAGTTACTGGCGGGCCCATGGCTACACCTTC
-	-	TRBV7-9	TRBJ1-1	CASSLYRVNTEAFF	TGTGCCAGCAGCTTATACAGGGTGAACACTGAAGCTTTCTTT
TRBD1	-	TRBV18	TRBJ2-3	CASSPPTGGDPSDTQYF	TGTGCCAGCTCACCGCCGACAGGGGGTGACCCGTCAGATACGCAGTATTTT
-	-	TRBV29-1	TRBJ2-3	CSVEARFTDTQYF	TGCAGCGTTGAAGCCAGATTCACAGATACGCAGTATTTT
-	few	TRBV28	TRBJ1-5	CASSSQGFSQPQHF	TGTGCCAGCAGTAGCCAGGGTTTCAGTCAGCCCCAGCATTTT
TRBD1	-	TRBV2	TRBJ1-5	CASRGEGASNQPQHF	TGTGCCAGCAGGGGCGAGGGGGCAAGCAATCAGCCCCAGCATTTT
-	few	TRBV5-1	TRBJ2-7	CASRGGVAFSEQYF	TGCGCCAGCAGAGGGGGGGTCGCGTTCTCCGAGCAGTACTTC
-	-	TRBV28	TRBJ1-1	CASSLGLNTEAFF	TGTGCCAGCAGTTTGGGACTAAACACTGAAGCTTTCTTT
-	few	TRBV29-1	TRBJ2-3	CSVGGVSADTQYF	TGCAGCGTTGGGGGGGTGTCGGCAGATACGCAGTATTTT
TRBD1	-	TRBV5-1	TRBJ1-4	CASSLGGQGASEKLFF	TGCGCCAGCAGCTTAGGAGGACAGGGCGCCAGTGAAAAACTGTTTTTT
TRBD1	-	TRBV2	TRBJ1-5	CASTNRGHQPQHF	TGTGCCAGCACCAACAGGGGACATCAGCCCCAGCATTTT
-	-	TRBV7-9	TRBJ1-5	CASSQLEGQPQHF	TGCGCCAGCAGCCAGCTAGAGGGTCAGCCCCAGCATTTT
-	few	TRBV10-3	TRBJ2-7	CAISDPSMRQYF	TGTGCCATCAGTGACCCTTCTATGCGGCAGTACTTC
TRBD1	few	TRBV28	TRBJ2-7	CASSTQGVRGGYEQYF	TGTGCCAGCAGTACCCAGGGGGTGAGGGGCGGCTACGAGCAGTACTTC
TRBD1	-	TRBV27	TRBJ2-5	CASSLLGLGTGDGETQYF	TGTGCCAGCAGTTTATTAGGGTTGGGGACAGGGGACGGAGAGACCCAGTACTTC
-	-	TRBV27	TRBJ2-1	CASSPHLGRPYNEQFF	TGTGCCAGCAGTCCTCACCTAGGTCGCCCATACAATGAGCAGTTCTTC
-	-	TRBV19	TRBJ2-5	CASSVQGAETQYF	TGTGCCAGTAGTGTCCAAGGGGCAGAGACCCAGTACTTC
-	few	TRBV19	TRBJ1-5	CASSEGRGNQPQHF	TGTGCCAGTAGCGAGGGAAGAGGCAATCAGCCCCAGCATTTT
TRBD1	-	TRBV7-9	TRBJ1-4	CASSQGQTLNEKLFF	TGTGCCAGCAGCCAGGGACAGACCCTTAATGAAAAACTGTTTTTT
TRBD2	-	TRBV4-1	TRBJ2-3	CASSQDGGWGLAVSDTQYF	TGCGCCAGCAGCCAAGATGGGGGATGGGGACTAGCGGTTTCAGATACGCAGTATTTT
TRBD2	-	TRBV11-2	TRBJ2-6	CASSFGGGNSGANVLTF	TGTGCCAGCAGCTTTGGGGGGGGAAACTCTGGGGCCAACGTCCTGACTTTC
-	-	TRBV25-1	TRBJ2-5	CASSEYRGEETQYF	TGTGCCAGCAGTGAATACAGGGGTGAGGAGACCCAGTACTTC
TRBD2	few	TRBV6-6	TRBJ2-7	CASSYFSTSGRDEQYF	TGTGCCAGCAGTTACTTTTCGACTAGCGGGAGGGACGAGCAGTACTTC
-	-	TRBV28	TRBJ2-3	CASSVYLTGTDTQYF	TGTGCCAGCAGTGTCTACTTGACAGGCACAGATACGCAGTATTTT
-	few	TRBV30	TRBJ2-7	CAWNLGDGGFMEQYF	TGTGCCTGGAACCTGGGGGACGGAGGGTTTATGGAGCAGTACTTC
TRBD2	few	TRBV4-2	TRBJ2-1	CASSQTSGSGNEQFF	TGTGCCAGCAGCCAAACTAGCGGGAGTGGGAATGAGCAGTTCTTC
-	-	TRBV29-1	TRBJ1-1	CSGWGQQGRLTEAFF	TGCAGCGGTTGGGGGCAACAGGGTCGCTTGACTGAAGCTTTCTTT
TRBD1	-	TRBV30	TRBJ2-2	CAWARQGRTGELFF	TGTGCCTGGGCAAGACAGGGGCGAACCGGGGAGCTGTTTTTT
TRBD1	few	TRBV18	TRBJ1-1	CASSTGSEAFF	TGTGCCAGCTCGACAGGGTCCGAGGCTTTCTTT
TRBD2	-	TRBV11-2	TRBJ2-1	CASSSGALAGHSYNEQFF	TGTGCCAGCAGCTCCGGGGCGCTAGCGGGACACTCCTACAATGAGCAGTTCTTC
TRBD2	-	TRBV9	TRBJ2-5	CASRSGRALGETQYF	TGTGCCAGCCGAAGCGGGAGGGCCCTCGGGGAGACCCAGTACTTC